The 21 T cell receptor beta chains given below trace back to one sample, sequenced in a study of shared clonotypes between healthy human individuals. Profiled with immunoSEQ multiplex PCR; TCRdb holds only in-frame clones, not every one. This sample yields a few hundred thousand clones, of which around 86% are seen a single time; around 15% belongs to the top ten. The sample taken for sequencing was memory CD8+ T cells sorted from blood. Subset specified: CD45RO+ cells pooled with CCR7-negative TemRA cells. The receptors shown here come from a man between 18 and 35 years old in good health.

V is TRBV27 and J is TRBJ2-5; a possible D gene is TRBD1 (6 bases). The germline gives CDR1 MNHEY, CDR2 SMNVEV (reference sequence). Trimming took 5 bases from V and 1 from J, leaving 14 bases between them. This CDR3 is 15 amino acids long. This CDR3 reads CASSPSTGFQETQYF. The DNA of the CDR3 is TGTGCCAGCAGTCCGTCAACAGGGTTCCAAGAGACCCAGTACTTC.

The rearrangement uses TRBV27 and TRBJ1-2; D remains ambiguous. This CDR3 comprises 14 residues. Germline-derived CDR1 and CDR2 are MNHEY and SMNVEV (reference sequence). Trimming left V 0 bases short and J 5 bases short, with 10 bases between. Written as DNA, the CDR3 is TGTGCCAGCAGTTTATCGGGAGGGCAGTATGGCTACACCTTC. Amino acids: CASSLSGGQYGYTF.

The V call is TRBV7-9, the J call TRBJ2-1; 8 bases are shared with TRBD2. The CDR3 has 15 amino acids. The V segment lost 4 bases and the J segment 7 bases; nucleotides outside the gene matches: 9. Germline values: CDR1 SEHNR, CDR2 FQNEAQ (reference sequence). In DNA, the CDR3 is TGTGCCAGCAGCTCCCCCGGGGGGGGCGAAAATGAGCAGTTCTTC. Translation gives CASSSPGGGENEQFF.

This sequence joins TRBV13 and TRBJ2-3, with D perhaps matching TRBD1 (6 bases). This CDR3 spans 13 amino acids. Trimming took off 5 bases at V and 5 bases at J, with 11 bases between the two ends. CDR1 and CDR2 from the germline V gene are PRHDT and FYEKMQ (reference sequence). CDR3 sequence (DNA): TGTGCCAGCAGCCGTACACAGGGAGATACGCAGTATTTT. Protein sequence: CASSRTQGDTQYF.

The chain combines TRBV27 with TRBJ2-7; 9 nucleotides match TRBD1. The CDR3 is 14 residues long. Germline trimming cut 6 bases from V and 4 bases from J; bases unmatched to any gene: 7. Looked up from germline, CDR1 is MNHEY and CDR2 is SMNVEV (reference sequence). The CDR3 nucleotides are TGTGCCAGCAGGTCGACAGGGGGTGCGTACGAGCAGTACTTC. Protein sequence: CASRSTGGAYEQYF.

V usage is TRBV30 and J usage is TRBJ2-5, with TRBD1 matching 9 bases. V was clipped by 6 bases and J by 5 bases; unmatched bases: 10. Germline CDR1 GTSNPN, CDR2 SVGIG (reference sequence). The CDR3 has 14 residues. The CDR3 DNA follows: TGTGCCTGCTCCGGGACAGGGCTGGGGGAGACCCAGTACTTC. Translating it yields CACSGTGLGETQYF.

This chain uses TRBV6-5 with TRBJ2-2, with D perhaps being TRBD1 or TRBD2 (5 bases each). Germline V gives CDR1 MNHEY, CDR2 SVGAGI. The germline V and J ends were trimmed by 1 base and 6 bases, with 9 bases remaining between them. The CDR3 loop spans 14 amino acids. Here the CDR3 DNA reads TGTGCCAGCAGTTACTTGGGGGTAGCCGGGGAGCTGTTTTTT. Protein sequence: CASSYLGVAGELFF.

This clone is a singleton in its sample. The rearrangement joins TRBV13 to TRBJ1-6; 8 bases match TRBD1. V lost 5 bases and J lost 10; bases outside the gene matches: 10. CDR1 is PRHDT, CDR2 FYEKMQ, per germline (reference sequence). This CDR3 has 15 residues. The CDR3 is CASSETGGEGSPLHF. The CDR3 DNA is TGTGCCAGCAGCGAAACAGGGGGGGAAGGGTCACCCCTCCACTTT.

This chain joins TRBV5-1 and TRBJ1-1; weak D call: TRBD1 (5 bases). Germline assignment: CDR1 SGHRS and CDR2 YFSETQ. This CDR3 has 15 residues. V was clipped by 0 bases and J by 1 base, with 10 bases between them. As DNA, the CDR3 is TGCGCCAGCAGCTTGGATGGGGCCCCGAACACTGAAGCTTTCTTT. Its protein is CASSLDGAPNTEAFF.

The CDR3 DNA reads as TGTGCCAGCAGCCCCGGGACAGGGGCTTATGGCTACACCTTC. As protein: CASSPGTGAYGYTF. V is TRBV7-8 and J is TRBJ1-2, with 10 bases that match TRBD1. Germline lookup yields CDR1 SGHVS and CDR2 FQNEAQ. This CDR3 region has 14 residues. The V and J ends lost 5 bases and 5 bases, in that order; junction bases with no gene match: 5. Full variable domain (outside the CDR3, taken from reference TRBV7-8 and TRBJ1-2): GAGVSQSPRYKVAKRGQDVALRCDPISGHVSLFWYQQALGQGPEFLTYFQNEAQLDKSGLPSDRFFAERPEGSVSTLKIQRTQQEDSAVYLCASSPGTGAYGYTFGSGTRLTVV.

The chain links TRBV9 to TRBJ2-3; D perhaps matches TRBD1 (5 bases). This CDR3 comprises 16 residues. From germline, CDR1 is SGDLS and CDR2 YYNGEE. The V gene lost 8 bases and the J gene lost 0 bases, with 19 bases spanning the gap. The CDR3 nucleotides read TGTGCCAGTGGATCCCCACAGGTATCTAGCACAGATACGCAGTATTTT. Protein: CASGSPQVSSTDTQYF.

J is TRBJ2-7 and V is TRBV5-1; weak D call: TRBD1 (5 bases). V dropped 4 bases and J dropped 7 bases, with 24 bases sitting between them. The CDR3 covers 16 residues. Germline assignment: CDR1 SGHRS and CDR2 YFSETQ. This CDR3 is CASSPLSAGPPQEQYF. The CDR3 bases are TGCGCCAGCAGCCCCCTGTCGGCAGGGCCCCCGCAAGAGCAGTACTTC.

The V call is TRBV7-6, the J call TRBJ2-1; weak D call: TRBD2 (6 bases). The CDR3 is 15 amino acids. Trimming shortened V by 1 base and J by 6 bases, and 13 bases separated the two germline ends. Germline loops: CDR1 SGHVS, CDR2 FNYEAQ. In DNA, the CDR3 is TGTGCCAGCAGCTTAGTGCCGGGAGTGTCCAATGAGCAGTTCTTC. Protein: CASSLVPGVSNEQFF.

The chain employs TRBV5-1 and TRBJ2-3, with D possibly matching TRBD2 (5 bases). V lost 0 bases and J 2 bases, leaving 10 bases between the germline ends. Germline V gene lookup returns CDR1 SGHRS and CDR2 YFSETQ. The CDR3 is 15 amino acids. The CDR3: CASSLAKGLTDTQYF. CDR3 sequence (DNA): TGCGCCAGCAGCTTGGCCAAAGGACTCACAGATACGCAGTATTTT. The full variable domain, completed using reference TRBV5-1 and TRBJ2-3, is KAGVTQTPRYLIKTRGQQVTLSCSPISGHRSVSWYQQTPGQGLQFLFEYFSETQRNKGNFPGRFSGRQFSNSRSEMNVSTLELGDSALYLCASSLAKGLTDTQYFGPGTRLTVL.

This chain links TRBV5-1 with TRBJ2-7; TRBD1 matches 8 bases. With V trimmed by 0 bases and J by 3 bases, 5 bases remained unmatched. Germline V gene data show CDR1 as SGHRS and CDR2 as YFSETQ. CDR3 length equals 15 residues. In DNA form, the CDR3 reads TGCGCCAGCAGCTTGGAGCTGACAGGGGTCTACGAGCAGTACTTC. It yields the protein CASSLELTGVYEQYF. Drawing the rest from reference TRBV5-1 and TRBJ2-7, the complete variable domain is KAGVTQTPRYLIKTRGQQVTLSCSPISGHRSVSWYQQTPGQGLQFLFEYFSETQRNKGNFPGRFSGRQFSNSRSEMNVSTLELGDSALYLCASSLELTGVYEQYFGPGTRLTVT.

The chain links TRBV6-5 to TRBJ2-2, with unresolved D. V was trimmed by 7 bases and J by 6 bases, leaving 12 bases between them. The CDR3 has 13 amino acids. From germline, CDR1 is MNHEY and CDR2 SVGAGI. The CDR3 protein is CASNQAGAGELFF. The CDR3 DNA is TGTGCCAGCAACCAGGCTGGGGCCGGGGAGCTGTTTTTT.

The genes are TRBV9 and TRBJ2-3; unclear D gene. This CDR3 spans 15 amino acids. The ends were cut back, 4 bases at V and 2 bases at J, with 14 bases in the middle. Germline CDR1 reads SGDLS; CDR2 reads YYNGEE. The CDR3 DNA reads TGTGCCAGCAGCTCCGACCTAGAGGTCACAGATACGCAGTATTTT. It is translated as CASSSDLEVTDTQYF.

This sequence joins TRBV5-4 and TRBJ2-5, with 7 bases fitting TRBD2. Trimming cost V 3 bases and J 4 bases; bases outside gene matches: 9. The CDR3 is 15 amino acids. Germline assignment: CDR1 SGHNT and CDR2 YYREEE (reference sequence). The CDR3 DNA reads as TGTGCCAGCAGCTCGTCCCTAGCGGACTTAGAGACCCAGTACTTC. Protein: CASSSSLADLETQYF. Full variable domain (remainder filled in from reference TRBV5-4 and TRBJ2-5): ETGVTQSPTHLIKTRGQQVTLRCSSQSGHNTVSWYQQALGQGPQFIFQYYREEENGRGNFPPRFSGLQFPNYSSELNVNALELDDSALYLCASSSSLADLETQYFGPGTRLLVL.

To note about this clone: Additional DNA sequences in this sample encode the identical CDR3. The chain couples TRBV30 to TRBJ1-5; D is unclear. Germline CDR1 is GTSNPN and CDR2 is SVGIG (reference sequence). The V end was cut by 5 bases, the J end by 0 bases, with 11 bases between. The CDR3 spans 14 residues. CDR3 nucleotide sequence: TGTGCCTGGGGTGCAGAGAATAGCAATCAGCCCCAGCATTTT. As protein: CAWGAENSNQPQHF.

The chain has TRBV7-9 and TRBJ1-1; possible D gene TRBD1, 5 bases. Trimming took off 3 bases at V and 6 bases at J, with 17 bases between the two ends. Germline CDR1 SEHNR, CDR2 FQNEAQ (reference sequence). The CDR3 loop spans 15 amino acids. The CDR3 here is CASSLGGTSTAEAFF. Here the CDR3 DNA reads TGTGCCAGCAGCTTGGGGGGGACGTCAACGGCTGAAGCTTTCTTT.

About this clone: Its ends do not fully match the called genes, so a read error is possible. The chain is built from TRBV6-1 and TRBJ1-1; D possibly corresponds to TRBD1 (5 bases). Germline assignment: CDR1 MNHNS and CDR2 SASEGT. CDR3 length: 15 amino acids. CDR3 protein: CASREGPGWGTEAFF. CDR3 sequence (DNA): TGTGCCAGCAGAGAAGGTCCAGGCTGGGGGACTGAAGCTTTCTTT.